One and the same sample provided the 8 T cell receptor beta chains below, sequenced in a study of shared clonotypes between healthy human individuals. Produced via immunoSEQ multiplex PCR; TCRdb's table is partial and in-frame only. The profile shows 1,100,000 or so clones, about 84% of them singletons. Specimen: memory CD4+ T cells from PBMCs. Subset meaning: CD45RA-negative fraction. The receptor source for this set is a man aged 18 to 30 in good health. Some clones in this sample may be carry-over from other donors' samples.

V and J are TRBV7-2 and TRBJ2-6, with D perhaps matching TRBD1 or TRBD2 (5 bases each). From germline, CDR1 is SGHTA and CDR2 FQGNSA. V dropped 5 bases and J dropped 0 bases, with 14 bases sitting between them. This CDR3 has 17 amino acids. The CDR3 protein is CASSQPGRLSGANVLTF. The CDR3 nucleotides read TGTGCCAGCAGCCAACCGGGACGTCTCTCTGGGGCCAACGTCCTGACTTTC.

The gene calls are TRBV2 and TRBJ2-5, with a possible D match to TRBD2 (6 bases). CDR1 is SNHLY and CDR2 is FYNNEI in the germline V gene. This CDR3 has 13 residues. Between the trimmed V and J ends, which lost 6 bases and 5 bases, there was a span of 13 bases. The CDR3 nucleotides are TGTGCCAGCAGCGGGCGGGAATCCGAGACCCAGTACTTC. Encoded protein: CASSGRESETQYF.

The genes are TRBV10-1 and TRBJ2-5; the D is unclear. Germline V gives CDR1 WNHNN, CDR2 SYGVQD (reference sequence). The V end was cut by 5 bases, the J end by 0 bases, with 13 bases between. The CDR3 is 15 residues long. CDR3 nucleotides: TGCGCCAGCAGTCCCAATAAACGGGACCAAGAGACCCAGTACTTC. As protein: CASSPNKRDQETQYF.

The V gene is TRBV7-9, the J gene TRBJ2-3, with D tentatively TRBD1 (6 bases). This CDR3 has 13 amino acids. Germline CDR1 and CDR2: SEHNR and FQNEAQ (reference sequence). The V end was cut by 7 bases, the J end by 3 bases, with 11 bases between. CDR3 sequence reads: CASKSGVTDTQYF. CDR3 DNA sequence: TGTGCCAGCAAATCAGGGGTAACAGATACGCAGTATTTT. The full variable domain, its missing parts supplied by reference TRBV7-9 and TRBJ2-3, is DTGVSQNPRHKITKRGQNVTFRCDPISEHNRLYWYRQTLGQGPEFLTYFQNEAQLEKSRLLSDRFSAERPKGSFSTLEIQRTEQGDSAMYLCASKSGVTDTQYFGPGTRLTVL.

This clone was picked up one time. The chain combines TRBV29-1 with TRBJ2-1, with a tentative D call TRBD2 (6 bases). Per germline, CDR1 SQVTM and CDR2 ANQGSEA. V dropped 3 bases and J dropped 3 bases, with 15 bases sitting between them. The CDR3 sequence is 15 residues long. This chain's CDR3 is CSVDGAEGSYNEQFF. CDR3 in DNA: TGCAGCGTTGATGGAGCGGAGGGGAGCTACAATGAGCAGTTCTTC.

The rearrangement uses TRBV28 and TRBJ1-1, with 8 positions matching TRBD1. The CDR3 is made up of 16 amino acids. Unmatched junction bases numbered 16, after V lost 3 bases and J lost 10 bases. The V gene's germline CDR1 is MDHEN and CDR2 SYDVKM. CDR3 nucleotide sequence: TGTGCCAGCAGTTTCCCCCAGATTCTGGACAGGGTTGGAGCTTTCTTT. It codes for CASSFPQILDRVGAFF.

The chain carries TRBV5-6 and TRBJ1-4; D might be TRBD1 (6 bases). V was cut by 2 bases and J by 5 bases, with 10 bases left in between. The CDR3 length is 14 residues. CDR1 is SGHDT, CDR2 YYEEEE, per germline. CDR3 sequence reads: CASSFPGANEKLFF. CDR3 coding DNA: TGTGCCAGCAGCTTCCCAGGGGCAAATGAAAAACTGTTTTTT.

The J gene is TRBJ2-7, the V gene TRBV28; TRBD1 matches at 8 bases. V shed 6 bases and J 0 bases; nucleotides not matched to a gene: 7. Germline values: CDR1 MDHEN, CDR2 SYDVKM. CDR3 length: 15 amino acids. In nucleotides, the CDR3 is TGTGCCAGCAGGGCGCAGGGGGCTTTCTCCTACGAGCAGTACTTC. It specifies CASRAQGAFSYEQYF.